The 29 T cell receptor beta chains below all came from one sample that was sequenced in a study of cytomegalovirus exposure and HLA in healthy donors. In the PCR, 60 Vbeta and 13 Jbeta primers were used. Using immunoSEQ multiplex PCR, the repertoire was profiled, and TCRdb retains in-frame clones only, with some absent. This sample has under 200,000 clones; 62% occur once, and the top ten carry roughly 2.9%. Sequencing used PBMCs. Receptors originate from a man aged 35-49 years in good health and CMV-seronegative.

This sequence joins TRBV7-2 and TRBJ2-1; TRBD2 agrees at 9 bases. Germline V gene data show CDR1 as SGHTA and CDR2 as FQGNSA. V trimming: 1 base; J trimming: 4 bases; junction bases outside the gene matches: 2. There are 15 residues in the CDR3. The CDR3 DNA follows: TGTGCCAGCAGCTTAGGACTAGCGGAGTACAATGAGCAGTTCTTC. This encodes CASSLGLAEYNEQFF.

This clone has more than one count but fewer than ten. The rearrangement links TRBV7-9 to TRBJ2-7; TRBD2 might be the D (6 bases). The CDR3 length is 13 residues. CDR1 and CDR2 from the germline V gene are SEHNR and FQNEAQ (reference sequence). Deletions cut 1 base from V and 6 bases from J, with 10 bases between. Written as DNA, the CDR3 is TGTGCCAGCAGCTTAGGGGCGGGGTCCGAGCAGTACTTC. Translated, it gives CASSLGAGSEQYF.

This chain links TRBV7-8 with TRBJ2-3; perhaps TRBD1 as D (5 bases). The length of the CDR3 is 16 residues. Germline V gene lookup returns CDR1 SGHVS and CDR2 FQNEAQ. V dropped 1 base and J dropped 1 base, with 12 bases sitting between them. This CDR3 is CASSLGVGQGTDTQYF. CDR3 nucleotides: TGTGCCAGCAGCTTAGGGGTGGGGCAGGGCACAGATACGCAGTATTTT.

The chain carries TRBV2 and TRBJ2-3, with D unresolved. V lost 2 bases and J 5 bases, leaving 11 bases between the germline ends. CDR1 SNHLY and CDR2 FYNNEI come from the germline V gene. The CDR3 totals 14 residues. CDR3 DNA: TGTGCCAGCAGTGAACGGGTGCCACGAGATACGCAGTATTTT. Translating gives CASSERVPRDTQYF.

In its sample, this clone was seen a few times. The chain combines TRBV5-4 with TRBJ2-7; 8 bases are a match to TRBD1. Germline V gives CDR1 SGHNT, CDR2 YYREEE (reference sequence). The trim removed 0 bases at V and 3 bases at J, leaving 5 bases unmatched. The CDR3 length is 15 residues. CDR3 sequence (DNA): TGTGCCAGCAGCTTGGCCGGACAGGGTGTCTACGAGCAGTACTTC. Protein sequence: CASSLAGQGVYEQYF. Supplemented by reference TRBV5-4 and TRBJ2-7, the full variable domain reads ETGVTQSPTHLIKTRGQQVTLRCSSQSGHNTVSWYQQALGQGPQFIFQYYREEENGRGNFPPRFSGLQFPNYSSELNVNALELDDSALYLCASSLAGQGVYEQYFGPGTRLTVT.

V is TRBV5-1 and J is TRBJ1-1, with 7 bases fitting TRBD1. The CDR3 is 15 residues long. The junction had 10 bases not matched to a gene; V was cut back by 3 bases and J by 5 bases. Per the germline V gene, CDR1 is SGHRS and CDR2 is YFSETQ. The DNA for the CDR3 is TGCGCCAGCAGCTCCAATACAGGGGCGGGGACTGAAGCTTTCTTT. It encodes CASSSNTGAGTEAFF.

The chain combines TRBV5-1 with TRBJ2-5; 7 bases map to TRBD2. Germline trimming cut 7 bases from V and 4 bases from J; bases unmatched to any gene: 10. The germline V gene has CDR1 SGHRS and CDR2 YFSETQ. This CDR3 has 14 amino acids. CDR3 sequence reads: CASHATGRGETQYF. The CDR3, as DNA: TGCGCCAGCCATGCTACTGGGAGGGGAGAGACCCAGTACTTC.

The V and J genes are TRBV2 and TRBJ2-2; weak D call: TRBD1 (5 bases). The CDR3 runs to 15 residues. Germline loops: CDR1 SNHLY, CDR2 FYNNEI. V was clipped by 5 bases and J by 7 bases, with 17 bases between them. The CDR3 DNA is TGTGCCAGCAGTTTAGGACACTCTCTAGGCGGGGAGCTGTTTTTT. This codes for CASSLGHSLGGELFF.

This clone occurred a few times. CDR3 nucleotides: TGCAGCGTTGAAAATGTAGGGGGCGACACTGAAGCTTTCTTT. Translated, it gives CSVENVGGDTEAFF. The chain recombines TRBV29-1 with TRBJ1-1; TRBD1 agrees at 7 bases. Germline CDR1 SQVTM, CDR2 ANQGSEA. The J segment lost 3 bases and the V segment lost 2 bases, leaving 6 bases of the junction unmatched. CDR3 length: 14 residues.

The chain employs TRBV29-1 and TRBJ1-5; weak D call: TRBD1 (6 bases). The V and J ends lost 5 bases and 5 bases respectively, with 10 bases between them. The germline CDR1 and CDR2 sequences are SQVTM and ANQGSEA. This CDR3 is built from 12 residues. The CDR3 coding sequence is TGCAGCGTTAGTTCAGGGGATCAGCCCCAGCATTTT. Translating it yields CSVSSGDQPQHF.

The CDR3 spells CASSQEGEGMNTEAFF. The CDR3 nucleotides are TGCGCCAGCAGCCAAGAGGGGGAGGGAATGAACACTGAAGCTTTCTTT. V usage is TRBV4-1 and J usage is TRBJ1-1; D is perhaps TRBD1 (5 bases). Germline-derived CDR1 and CDR2 are MGHRA and YSYEKL. Trimming left V 0 bases short and J 0 bases short, with 11 bases between. The CDR3 sequence is 16 residues long.

The V call is TRBV7-9, the J call TRBJ2-5; 11 bases match TRBD2. The CDR3 runs 14 residues. CDR1 and CDR2 (germline): SEHNR, FQNEAQ (reference sequence). The V segment lost 6 bases and the J segment 1 base; nucleotides outside the gene matches: 1. CDR3 protein: CASRGLAAQETQYF. The CDR3 coding sequence is TGTGCCAGCAGGGGACTAGCGGCCCAAGAGACCCAGTACTTC. Variable domain in full (rest from reference TRBV7-9 and TRBJ2-5): DTGVSQNPRHKITKRGQNVTFRCDPISEHNRLYWYRQTLGQGPEFLTYFQNEAQLEKSRLLSDRFSAERPKGSFSTLEIQRTEQGDSAMYLCASRGLAAQETQYFGPGTRLLVL.

This rearrangement joins TRBV5-1 to TRBJ1-4, with unresolved D. The germline V and J ends were trimmed by 4 bases and 0 bases, with 7 bases remaining between them. The CDR3 length is 14 residues. Germline CDR1 is SGHRS and CDR2 is YFSETQ. CDR3 coding DNA: TGCGCCAGCAGCCCCGGGACAACTAATGAAAAACTGTTTTTT. Its protein is CASSPGTTNEKLFF.

This clone was observed a few times. J is TRBJ2-1 and V is TRBV7-2, with 7 bases matching TRBD2. Losses at the gene ends were 5 bases for V and 3 bases for J; bases not matched to a gene: 4. The length of the CDR3 is 14 residues. CDR1 SGHTA and CDR2 FQGNSA come from the germline V gene. For the CDR3, the DNA is TGTGCCAGCAGCGCCCGGACTAGCTACAATGAGCAGTTCTTC. Its translation: CASSARTSYNEQFF.

The chain links TRBV2 to TRBJ2-7, with 7 bases aligning to TRBD2. Trimming took 9 bases from V and 4 from J; bases not matched to a gene: 9. Germline CDR1 is SNHLY and CDR2 is FYNNEI. The CDR3 consists of 13 residues. The CDR3 DNA is TGTGCCAGTCTGTCGGGAGGAATATACGAGCAGTACTTC. Amino acid sequence: CASLSGGIYEQYF. Filled out from reference TRBV2 and TRBJ2-7, the complete variable domain reads EPEVTQTPSHQVTQMGQEVILRCVPISNHLYFYWYRQILGQKVEFLVSFYNNEISEKSEIFDDQFSVERPDGSNFTLKIRSTKLEDSAMYFCASLSGGIYEQYFGPGTRLTVT.

J is TRBJ2-1 and V is TRBV5-1; D may be TRBD2 (5 bases). This CDR3 is built from 14 residues. CDR1 and CDR2 from the germline V gene are SGHRS and YFSETQ. The germline V and J ends were trimmed by 0 bases and 7 bases, with 11 bases remaining between them. As DNA, the CDR3 is TGCGCCAGCAGCTTGGAGCCCCCGGGAAATGAGCAGTTCTTC. This codes for CASSLEPPGNEQFF.

The J gene is TRBJ2-6, the V gene TRBV19; 7 positions agree with TRBD1. From germline, CDR1 is LNHDA and CDR2 SQIVND (reference sequence). The CDR3 loop spans 16 amino acids. V lost 2 bases to trimming and J lost 6 bases; unmatched junction nucleotides: 7. The CDR3 loop is CASSITGQVAANVLTF. The CDR3 DNA sequence: TGTGCCAGTAGTATAACAGGACAGGTAGCGGCCAACGTCCTGACTTTC.

The rearrangement joins TRBV7-2 to TRBJ2-7, with 7 bases identical to TRBD1. The CDR3 has 13 residues. J was trimmed by 5 bases and V by 4 bases; bases with no gene match: 5. Germline lookup yields CDR1 SGHTA and CDR2 FQGNSA. The CDR3 sequence: CASSSDRTNEQYF. Here the CDR3 DNA reads TGTGCCAGCAGCTCGGACAGGACCAACGAGCAGTACTTC.

This clone was seen only a few times. The CDR3 is CASSFGQGQETQYF. In DNA, the CDR3 is TGTGCCAGCAGCTTCGGACAGGGCCAAGAGACCCAGTACTTC. This chain links TRBV5-4 with TRBJ2-5, with 8 bases lining up with TRBD1. CDR1 is SGHNT and CDR2 is YYREEE in the germline V gene (reference sequence). The CDR3 runs to 14 residues. V shed 2 bases, J shed 1 base, and the junction held 1 base outside the gene matches.

This clone was seen a single time. The CDR3 DNA follows: TGTGCCAGTAGTATCGGCACAGGGGGCTCGAACGAGCAGTACTTC. This codes for CASSIGTGGSNEQYF. J is TRBJ2-7 and V is TRBV19, with TRBD1 matching 9 bases. CDR1 and CDR2 from the germline V gene are LNHDA and SQIVND (reference sequence). V lost 3 bases to trimming and J lost 5 bases; unmatched junction nucleotides: 8. The CDR3 loop spans 15 amino acids.

This rearrangement joins TRBV7-6 to TRBJ2-1, with 7 bases matching TRBD2. Germline loops: CDR1 SGHVS, CDR2 FNYEAQ. This CDR3 comprises 18 residues. Trimming cost V 0 bases and J 0 bases; bases outside gene matches: 8. CDR3 amino acids: CASSLAWDYQSSYNEQFF. The CDR3, as DNA: TGTGCCAGCAGCTTAGCCTGGGACTACCAAAGCTCCTACAATGAGCAGTTCTTC.

The chain employs TRBV7-2 and TRBJ1-1; 9 bases fit TRBD1. The CDR3 runs 15 residues. The germline gives CDR1 SGHTA, CDR2 FQGNSA. V was clipped by 5 bases and J by 8 bases; unmatched bases: 12. As DNA, the CDR3 is TGTGCCAGCAGCGGTACCCTACAGGGGGCGGCCGAAGCTTTCTTT. This codes for CASSGTLQGAAEAFF.

This clone has a handful of counts. This chain uses TRBV5-1 with TRBJ2-2; 10 positions agree with TRBD1. Germline V gene sequence: CDR1 SGHRS, CDR2 YFSETQ. CDR3 length: 16 amino acids. Trimming removed 4 bases from V and 7 bases from J; junction bases left unmatched: 10. The DNA of the CDR3 is TGCGCCAGCAGCATAGGACAGGGGGTTTTCAACGGGGAGCTGTTTTTT. It translates to CASSIGQGVFNGELFF.

V is TRBV19 and J is TRBJ1-5; weak D call: TRBD1 (5 bases). Germline values: CDR1 LNHDA, CDR2 SQIVND (reference sequence). V lost 4 bases, J lost 1 base, and 11 bases lay in between. The CDR3 runs to 15 residues. CDR3 sequence reads: CASSTAGPSNQPQHF. CDR3 sequence (DNA): TGTGCCAGTAGTACTGCGGGACCAAGCAATCAGCCCCAGCATTTT.

This clone was observed a handful of times. V and J are TRBV18 and TRBJ2-5; D remains unclear. The CDR3 is 12 amino acids. Trimming shortened V by 5 bases and J by 0 bases, and 4 bases separated the two germline ends. Germline V gene data show CDR1 as KGHSH and CDR2 as LQKENI. CDR3 nucleotide sequence: TGTGCCAGCTCATCGTACCAAGAGACCCAGTACTTC. This translates into CASSSYQETQYF.

The chain combines TRBV6-5 with TRBJ1-3; unclear D gene. The CDR3 has 16 amino acids. Trimming took off 0 bases at V and 0 bases at J, with 9 bases between the two ends. CDR1 MNHEY and CDR2 SVGAGI come from the germline V gene. CDR3: CASSYSPGNSGNTIYF. The CDR3 DNA is TGTGCCAGCAGTTACTCGCCCGGGAACTCTGGAAACACCATATATTTT.

As for this clone: The junction shows a germline mismatch at one end, possibly a read error. The chain has TRBV7-9 and TRBJ1-1; D might be TRBD1 (6 bases). Per the germline V gene, CDR1 is SEHNR and CDR2 is FQNEAQ (reference sequence). The CDR3 has 18 residues. The CDR3: CSSSLQGRGRSVDTEAFF. The DNA for the CDR3 is TGTTCCAGCAGCCTCCAGGGGAGGGGCCGGTCGGTGGACACTGAAGCTTTCTTT.

The V and J genes are TRBV6-5 and TRBJ2-7, with 8 bases fitting TRBD2. Trimming removed 6 bases from V and 2 bases from J; junction bases left unmatched: 9. Germline V gene sequence: CDR1 MNHEY, CDR2 SVGAGI. The CDR3 is 15 amino acids. The CDR3 DNA is TGTGCCAGCAGCCTGGAAACGGGAGGGCCCTACGAGCAGTACTTC. Its protein product is CASSLETGGPYEQYF.

This chain connects TRBV5-4 to TRBJ2-7; 9 bases align to TRBD2. The V gene end was trimmed by 1 base and the J gene end by 4 bases; junction bases not matched to a gene: 6. Germline V gene data show CDR1 as SGHNT and CDR2 as YYREEE (reference sequence). CDR3 length: 15 amino acids. The CDR3 sequence: CASSLSGLAGYEQYF. CDR3 DNA: TGTGCCAGCAGCTTGTCGGGACTAGCAGGTTACGAGCAGTACTTC.